A single sample is the source of the 13 T cell receptor beta chains below, sequenced in a study of shared clonotypes between healthy human individuals. Assay used: immunoSEQ multiplex PCR; TCRdb lists only in-frame clones, some missing. Counted here are under 1,100,000 clones, roughly 70% occurring once; the ten biggest clones make up 1.5%. Sequencing was performed on memory CD4+ T cells sorted from blood. Subset described: CD45RA-negative fraction. These receptors all stem from a man aged 18 to 29 in good health.

The chain recombines TRBV18 with TRBJ2-3; no clear D. V lost 4 bases to trimming and J lost 0 bases, with 8 bases between them. The CDR3 is made up of 14 amino acids. The germline CDR1 and CDR2 sequences are KGHSH and LQKENI. The CDR3 region has the DNA TGTGCCAGCTCACAAAACCCTAGCACAGATACGCAGTATTTT. It encodes CASSQNPSTDTQYF. The whole variable domain, remainder taken from reference TRBV18 and TRBJ2-3, is NAGVMQNPRHLVRRRGQEARLRCSPMKGHSHVYWYRQLPEEGLKFMVYLQKENIIDESGMPKERFSAEFPKEGPSILRIQQVVRGDSAAYFCASSQNPSTDTQYFGPGTRLTVL.

This clone was detected only a few times. The chain employs TRBV18 and TRBJ2-2; no definite D call. Germline V gene lookup returns CDR1 KGHSH and CDR2 LQKENI. CDR3 length: 15 residues. V was cut by 0 bases and J by 5 bases, with 10 bases left in between. This CDR3 is CASSPPVTKTGELFF. DNA for the CDR3: TGTGCCAGCTCACCACCAGTGACAAAAACCGGGGAGCTGTTTTTT.

This rearrangement joins TRBV6-1 to TRBJ2-1; 12 nucleotides align to TRBD1. Germline assignment: CDR1 MNHNS and CDR2 SASEGT. The CDR3 runs to 15 residues. V gave up 6 bases and J gave up 6 bases; unmatched junction bases: 6. Here the CDR3 DNA reads TGTGCCAGCAGCCAGGGGGGACAGGGGGCCAATGAGCAGTTCTTC. Translation: CASSQGGQGANEQFF.

The J gene is TRBJ2-3, the V gene TRBV4-3; D is unclear. Trimming took 4 bases from V and 0 from J, leaving 14 bases between them. The CDR3 loop spans 16 amino acids. Germline lookup yields CDR1 LGHNA and CDR2 YSLEER. This CDR3 is CASSLSPGGSTDTQYF. For the CDR3, the DNA is TGCGCCAGCAGCCTTAGCCCGGGTGGGAGCACAGATACGCAGTATTTT.

The chain has TRBV5-1 and TRBJ2-5; D is unresolved. The CDR3 is made up of 14 amino acids. Germline CDR1 is SGHRS and CDR2 is YFSETQ. Trimming pared 0 bases from V and 5 bases from J, leaving 11 bases between. In nucleotides, the CDR3 is TGCGCCAGCAGCTTGGGCGCCGCCGATGAGACCCAGTACTTC. Translation: CASSLGAADETQYF.

The chain joins TRBV10-3 to TRBJ1-5; possibly TRBD1 for D (5 bases). CDR1 is ENHRY, CDR2 SYGVKD, per germline. The CDR3 contains 13 residues. The CDR3 here is CASTGEVNQPQHF. CDR3 DNA sequence: TGTGCTAGTACGGGGGAGGTCAATCAGCCCCAGCATTTT.

There are a few counts of this clone. The V gene is TRBV5-6, the J gene TRBJ2-7; no clear D gene. Germline V gene data show CDR1 as SGHDT and CDR2 as YYEEEE. The CDR3 extends over 14 amino acids. V lost 4 bases and J lost 3, with 14 bases in between. CDR3 sequence: CASSPVTSVYEQYF. For the CDR3, the DNA is TGTGCCAGCAGCCCCGTTACTTCCGTCTACGAGCAGTACTTC.

The V and J genes are TRBV6-1 and TRBJ1-2; D not resolved. The CDR3 loop spans 15 amino acids. Germline loops: CDR1 MNHNS, CDR2 SASEGT. V was clipped by 2 bases and J by 4 bases, with 14 bases between them. The CDR3 protein is CASSESDIATYGYTF. CDR3 sequence (DNA): TGTGCCAGCAGTGAATCAGACATCGCCACCTATGGCTACACCTTC.

This clone was seen more than once but under ten times. This chain uses TRBV18 with TRBJ2-2; 11 bases agree with TRBD2. Germline-derived CDR1 and CDR2 are KGHSH and LQKENI. The trim removed 8 bases at V and 4 bases at J, leaving 6 bases unmatched. The CDR3 runs 15 residues. This CDR3 is CASTLAGVFTGELFF. The CDR3 DNA reads as TGTGCCAGCACACTAGCGGGAGTGTTCACCGGGGAGCTGTTTTTT.

J is TRBJ2-7 and V is TRBV18; 8 positions match TRBD1. The CDR3 is 14 amino acids. J gave up 5 bases and V 3 bases, and 6 bases lay outside the gene matches. The germline V gene has CDR1 KGHSH and CDR2 LQKENI. The chain's CDR3 is CASSPQGARNEQYF. CDR3 nucleotides: TGTGCCAGCTCACCGCAGGGGGCTAGGAACGAGCAGTACTTC.

The chain links TRBV10-3 to TRBJ2-5; tentative D call: TRBD2 (5 bases). The CDR3 loop spans 13 amino acids. Looked up from germline, CDR1 is ENHRY and CDR2 is SYGVKD. Trimming cost V 5 bases and J 4 bases, with 11 bases left between them. The CDR3 coding sequence is TGTGCCATCAGTTTGGAGGTGGGAGAGACCCAGTACTTC. Translated, it gives CAISLEVGETQYF.

In regard to this clone: The sample contains more than one DNA sequence encoding this CDR3. The chain joins TRBV7-2 to TRBJ2-2; D is ambiguous. The CDR3 is 14 amino acids. Between the trimmed V and J ends, which lost 1 base and 1 base, there was a span of 4 bases. Per the germline V gene, CDR1 is SGHTA and CDR2 is FQGNSA. CDR3 in DNA: TGTGCCAGCAGCTTAGGTCTGAACACCGGGGAGCTGTTTTTT. It encodes CASSLGLNTGELFF.

The V call is TRBV6-6, the J call TRBJ2-1; maybe TRBD1 (6 bases). The length of the CDR3 is 15 residues. V was shortened by 6 bases and J by 3 bases, with 15 bases between the two germline ends. Germline CDR1 reads MNHNY; CDR2 reads SVGAGI (reference sequence). In DNA form, the CDR3 reads TGTGCCAGCAGCCCCGGACAGTACAGCTACAATGAGCAGTTCTTC. Encoded protein: CASSPGQYSYNEQFF.